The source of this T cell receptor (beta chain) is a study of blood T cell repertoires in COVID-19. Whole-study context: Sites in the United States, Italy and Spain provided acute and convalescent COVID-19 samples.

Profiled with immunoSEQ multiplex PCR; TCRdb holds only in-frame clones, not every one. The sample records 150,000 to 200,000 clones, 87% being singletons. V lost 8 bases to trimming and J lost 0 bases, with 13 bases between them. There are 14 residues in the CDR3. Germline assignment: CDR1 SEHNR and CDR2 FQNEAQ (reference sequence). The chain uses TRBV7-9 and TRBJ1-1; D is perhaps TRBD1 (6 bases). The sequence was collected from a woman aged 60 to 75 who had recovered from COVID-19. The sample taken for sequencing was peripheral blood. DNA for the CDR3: TGTGCCAGCGACCCCGGGACAATGAACACTGAAGCTTTCTTT. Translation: CASDPGTMNTEAFF.